This T cell receptor (beta chain) was captured in a study of spatial heterogeneity in lung cancer. About the study: Fewer alpha-chain than beta-chain sequences were consistently detected. Within raw reads, each unique TCR and UMI combination appeared on average more than ten times.

The CDR3 sequence is 17 residues long. The germline CDR1 and CDR2 sequences are SGHRS and YFSETQ. Losses at the gene ends were 3 bases for V and 0 bases for J; bases not matched to a gene: 9. On this clonotype itself: What it binds is unknown. Because the library targeted alpha chains, this beta chain is an off-target read whose size means little.

As to time point: sample taken at primary tumor resection. Whole RNA, isolated from tumor, nontumor lung or frozen PBMC, was sequenced without prior sorting. Study-wide results and limits: For expanded intratumoral alpha and beta TCRs, counts tracked tumor mutation counts.

The library protocol tagged each TCR cDNA with a unique molecular identifier. TCRdb ran MiXCR on the 5' RACE reads and lists one entry per CDR3 protein. The table lists around 10,000 distinct CDR3 sequences, around an eighth of them singletons. The specimen comprised lung tumor tissue, sampled at surgery. The receptor's source is a male donor with early-stage non-small cell lung cancer. The chain carries TRBV5-1 and TRBJ1-5; TRBD1 agrees at 7 bases. The CDR3 region is CASSWGPGQPSNQPQHF. As DNA, the CDR3 is TGCGCCAGCAGCTGGGGACCGGGACAGCCTAGCAATCAGCCCCAGCATTTT.